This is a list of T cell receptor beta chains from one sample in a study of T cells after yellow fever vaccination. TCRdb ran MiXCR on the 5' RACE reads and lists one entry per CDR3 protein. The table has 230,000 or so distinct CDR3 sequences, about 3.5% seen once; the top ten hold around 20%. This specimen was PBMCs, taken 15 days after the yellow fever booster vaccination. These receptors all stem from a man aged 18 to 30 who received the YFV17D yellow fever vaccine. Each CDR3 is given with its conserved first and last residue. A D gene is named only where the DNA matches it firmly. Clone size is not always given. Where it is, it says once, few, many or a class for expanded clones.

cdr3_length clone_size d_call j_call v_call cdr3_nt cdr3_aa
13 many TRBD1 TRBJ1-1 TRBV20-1 TGCAGTGCTAGGGGACAGCCTGGAACTGAAGCTTTCTTT CSARGQPGTEAFF
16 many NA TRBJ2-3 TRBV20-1 TGCAGTGCTAGAGGCCCCCCGGGGGCGTTAGTTGATACGCAGTATTTT CSARGPPGALVDTQYF
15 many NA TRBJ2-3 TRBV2 TGTGCCAGCAGTTATACGACAGGTCGCACAGATACGCAGTATTTT CASSYTTGRTDTQYF
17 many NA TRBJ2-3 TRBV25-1 TGTGCCAGCAGTGAATATATAGGACGGGATGGCACAGATACGCAGTATTTT CASSEYIGRDGTDTQYF
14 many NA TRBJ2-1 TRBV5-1 TGCGCCAGCAGCTTGGGGGCCGGGATCGATGAGCAGTTCTTC CASSLGAGIDEQFF
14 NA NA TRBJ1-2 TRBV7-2 TGTGCCAGCAGCTTAGAGGCGGCGAACTATGGCTACACCTTC CASSLEAANYGYTF
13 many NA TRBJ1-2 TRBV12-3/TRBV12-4 TGTGCCAGCACCCCCCCCGGTCCGAGTGGCTACACCTTC CASTPPGPSGYTF
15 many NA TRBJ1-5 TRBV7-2 TGTGCCAGCAGCCCCCAGCTAGCGCGCAATCAGCCCCAGCATTTT CASSPQLARNQPQHF
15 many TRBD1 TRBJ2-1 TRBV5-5 TGTGCCAGCAGCCCCGGACAGGGGTTTTACAATGAGCAGTTCTTC CASSPGQGFYNEQFF
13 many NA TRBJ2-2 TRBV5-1 TGCGCCAGCAGCTCAGACGGCACCGGGGAGCTGTTTTTT CASSSDGTGELFF
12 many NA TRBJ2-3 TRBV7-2 TGTGCCAGCAGCTGGCTTAGGGATACGCAGTATTTT CASSWLRDTQYF
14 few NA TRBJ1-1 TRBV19 TGTGCCAGTAGTGTGGGGGACGATGAGCCTGAAGCTTTCTTT CASSVGDDEPEAFF
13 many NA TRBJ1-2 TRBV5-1 TGCGCCAGCAGCTGGAACGGGGACTATGGCTACACCTTC CASSWNGDYGYTF
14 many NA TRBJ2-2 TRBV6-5 TGTGCCAGCAGTTACTCGGAAGGCACCGGGGAGCTGTTTTTT CASSYSEGTGELFF
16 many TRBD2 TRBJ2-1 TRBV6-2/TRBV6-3 TGTGCCAGCAGCCGGACTAGCGGGGGGGCCTACAATGAGCAGTTCTTC CASSRTSGGAYNEQFF
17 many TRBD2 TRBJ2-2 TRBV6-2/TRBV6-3 TGTGCCAGCAGTTTCCGGACTAGCGGGGGCTTAACCGGGGAGCTGTTTTTT CASSFRTSGGLTGELFF
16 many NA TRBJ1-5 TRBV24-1 TGTGCCACCAGTGATTCGGGCGCGGGGGGTAATCAGCCCCAGCATTTT CATSDSGAGGNQPQHF
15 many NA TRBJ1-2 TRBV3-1 TGTGCCAGCAGCCTAAGAGAGACGGGGATCTATGGCTACACCTTC CASSLRETGIYGYTF
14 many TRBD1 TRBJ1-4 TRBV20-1 TGCAGTGCTCACAACCCGGGACAGGGAGAAAAACTGTTTTTT CSAHNPGQGEKLFF
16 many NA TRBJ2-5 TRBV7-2 TGTGCCAGCAGCTTAGAGGGTGGTGGGGGTCGTGAGACCCAGTACTTC CASSLEGGGGRETQYF
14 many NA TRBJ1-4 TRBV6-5 TGTGCCAGCAGAAAACGGGCGGCTAGTGAAAAACTGTTTTTT CASRKRAASEKLFF
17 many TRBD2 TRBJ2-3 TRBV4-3 TGCGCCAGCAGCCAAGACGTTGCTAGCGGGGCCACAGATACGCAGTATTTT CASSQDVASGATDTQYF
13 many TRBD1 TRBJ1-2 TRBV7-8 TGTGCCAGCAGCTTAGAGACAGGGCGAGGCTACACCTTC CASSLETGRGYTF
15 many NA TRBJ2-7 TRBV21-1 TGTGCCAGCAGCAAAAGGGGGACAGGGGGGTACGAGCAGTACTTC CASSKRGTGGYEQYF
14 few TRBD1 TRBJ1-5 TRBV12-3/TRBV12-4 TGTGCCAGCAGGCGAGACAGGGGTAGTCAGCCCCAGCATTTT CASRRDRGSQPQHF
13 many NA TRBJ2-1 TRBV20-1 TGCAGTGCGCGCCGGGCCCCGTACAATGAGCAGTTCTTC CSARRAPYNEQFF
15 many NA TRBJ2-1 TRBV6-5 TGTGCCAGCAGTCTAAATGGGGATTCCTACAATGAGCAGTTCTTC CASSLNGDSYNEQFF
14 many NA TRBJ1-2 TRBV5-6 TGTGCCAGCAGCTTCCGGACCTCGGGCTATGGCTACACCTTC CASSFRTSGYGYTF
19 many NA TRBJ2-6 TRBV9 TGTGCCAGCAGCGTAGACCCCCTTGGGGCAGGACGCATGGCCAACGTCCTGACTTTC CASSVDPLGAGRMANVLTF
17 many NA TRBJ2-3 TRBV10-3 TGTGCCATCAGTGAGAAGGTGGACGGGGCTCGCACAGATACGCAGTATTTT CAISEKVDGARTDTQYF
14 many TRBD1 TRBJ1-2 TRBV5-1 TGCGCCAGCAGCGACCCGACAGGGGAGAAAGGCTACACCTTC CASSDPTGEKGYTF
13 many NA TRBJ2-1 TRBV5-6 TGTGCCAGCAGCCCTGGGCCCTACAATGAGCAGTTCTTC CASSPGPYNEQFF
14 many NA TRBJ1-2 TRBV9 TGTGCCAGCAGCGTAGATTCAGGGATCTATGGCTACACCTTC CASSVDSGIYGYTF
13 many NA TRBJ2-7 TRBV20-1 TGCAGTGCTAGCTATGACAGATACTACGAGCAGTACTTC CSASYDRYYEQYF
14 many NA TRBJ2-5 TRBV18 TGTGCCAGCTCACCAATGGGGGTCAGAGAGACCCAGTACTTC CASSPMGVRETQYF
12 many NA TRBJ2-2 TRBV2 TGTGCCAGCAGTGTAGGGAAAGGGAAGCTGTTTTTT CASSVGKGKLFF
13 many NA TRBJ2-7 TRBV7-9 TGTGCCAGCAGCACAGGCGGGGCGGGGGAGCAGTACTTC CASSTGGAGEQYF
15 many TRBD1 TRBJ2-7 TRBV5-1 TGCGCCAGCAGCGCCCAGACAGGGGCCTATACGATGCAGTACTTC CASSAQTGAYTMQYF
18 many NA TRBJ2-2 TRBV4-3 TGCGCCAGCAGCCAACAGCTATCCGGGACCCTGAACACCGGGGAGCTGTTTTTT CASSQQLSGTLNTGELFF
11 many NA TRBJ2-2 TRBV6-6 TGTGCCAGCAGTCCCAACGGGGAGCTGTTTTTT CASSPNGELFF
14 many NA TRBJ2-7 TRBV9 TGTGCCAGCAGCGTGGACCATAGCTCCTACGAGCAGTACTTC CASSVDHSSYEQYF
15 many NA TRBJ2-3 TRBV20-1 TGCAGTGCAGCTCAGGGGAGCATTAGCACAGATACGCAGTATTTT CSAAQGSISTDTQYF
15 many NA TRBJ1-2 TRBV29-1 TGCAGCGCAGCCTTCGCGGGAGGGGGAGACTATGGCTACACCTTC CSAAFAGGGDYGYTF
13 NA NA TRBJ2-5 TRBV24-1 TGTGCCACCAGGATCCTGGAGGGAGAGACCCAGTACTTC CATRILEGETQYF
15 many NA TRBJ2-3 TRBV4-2 TGTGCCAGCAGCCAAGATTTAGGGGCCAGGGCGACGCAGTATTTT CASSQDLGARATQYF
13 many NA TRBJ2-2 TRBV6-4 TGTGCCAGCAGTGACGGCCCCACCGGGGAGCTGTTTTTT CASSDGPTGELFF
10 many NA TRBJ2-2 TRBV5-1 TGCGCCAGCCGGGGCGGGGAGCTGTTTTTT CASRGGELFF
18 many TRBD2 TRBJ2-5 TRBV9 TGTGCCAGCAGCGTAGGTCGGCCGGGACTAGCAAACCAAGAGACCCAGTACTTC CASSVGRPGLANQETQYF
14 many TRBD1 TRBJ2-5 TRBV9 TGTGCCAGCAGCGTGACAGGGACCTACGAGACCCAGTACTTC CASSVTGTYETQYF
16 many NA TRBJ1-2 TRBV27 TGTGCCAGCAGGGGATTGTGGGGAGAGCCTAACTATGGCTACACCTTC CASRGLWGEPNYGYTF
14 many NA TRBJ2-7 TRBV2 TGTGCCAGCACACCTTTCGATGGGGGCTACGAGCAGTACTTC CASTPFDGGYEQYF
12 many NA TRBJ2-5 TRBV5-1 TGCGCCAGCCTATCCTTGGAAGAGACCCAGTACTTC CASLSLEETQYF
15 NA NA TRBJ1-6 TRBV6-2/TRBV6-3 TGTGCCAGCAGCGTCCGACAGGCAGCTAATTCACCCCTCCACTTT CASSVRQAANSPLHF
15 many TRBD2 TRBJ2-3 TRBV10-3 TGTGCCACCGCGGATTTAGCGGGGGTCACAGATACGCAGTATTTT CATADLAGVTDTQYF
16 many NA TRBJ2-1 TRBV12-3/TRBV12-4 TGTGCCAGCACCCCCCGGGGGCCTAGCCCTTACAATGAGCAGTTCTTC CASTPRGPSPYNEQFF
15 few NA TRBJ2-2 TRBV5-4 TGTGCCAGCAGGGGGGGGGCAGAGAACACCGGGGAGCTGTTTTTT CASRGGAENTGELFF
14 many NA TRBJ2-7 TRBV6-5 TGTGCCAGCACCTATAGACAGAACTCCTACGAGCAGTACTTC CASTYRQNSYEQYF
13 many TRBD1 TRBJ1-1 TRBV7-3 TGTGCCAGCAGTTCGGACAGGGGGCTTGAAGCTTTCTTT CASSSDRGLEAFF
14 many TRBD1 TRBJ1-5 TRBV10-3 TGTGCCACCTGGACAGGGAGTAGCAATCAGCCCCAGCATTTT CATWTGSSNQPQHF
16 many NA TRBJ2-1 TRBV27 TGTGCCAGCAGTATCCGGGGGGCTCATCCCTACAATGAGCAGTTCTTC CASSIRGAHPYNEQFF